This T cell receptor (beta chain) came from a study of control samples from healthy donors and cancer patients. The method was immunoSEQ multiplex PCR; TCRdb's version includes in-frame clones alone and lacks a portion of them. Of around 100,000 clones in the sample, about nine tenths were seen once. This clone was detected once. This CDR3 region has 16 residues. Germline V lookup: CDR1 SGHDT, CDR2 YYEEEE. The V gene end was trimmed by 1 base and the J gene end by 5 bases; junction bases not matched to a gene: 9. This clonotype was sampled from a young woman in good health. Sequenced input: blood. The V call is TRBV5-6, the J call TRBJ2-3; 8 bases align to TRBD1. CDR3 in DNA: TGTGCCAGCAGCTTGATCGATGCCAGGGGGCGAGATACGCAGTATTTT. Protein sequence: CASSLIDARGRDTQYF.